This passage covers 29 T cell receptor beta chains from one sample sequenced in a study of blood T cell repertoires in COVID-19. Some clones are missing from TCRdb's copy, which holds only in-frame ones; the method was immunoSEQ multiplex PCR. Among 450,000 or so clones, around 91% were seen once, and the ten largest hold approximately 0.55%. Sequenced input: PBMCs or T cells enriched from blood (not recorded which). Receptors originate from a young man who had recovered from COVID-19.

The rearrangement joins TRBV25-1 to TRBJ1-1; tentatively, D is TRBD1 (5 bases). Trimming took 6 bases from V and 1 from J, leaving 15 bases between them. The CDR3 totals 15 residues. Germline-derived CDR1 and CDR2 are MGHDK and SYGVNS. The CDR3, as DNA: TGTGCCAGCAGCTTTGGGGCAGGGTGGAACACTGAAGCTTTCTTT. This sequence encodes CASSFGAGWNTEAFF.

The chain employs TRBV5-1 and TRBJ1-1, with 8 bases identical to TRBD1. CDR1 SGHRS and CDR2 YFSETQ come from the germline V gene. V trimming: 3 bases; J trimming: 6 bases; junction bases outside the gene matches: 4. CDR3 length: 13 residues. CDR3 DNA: TGCGCCAGCAGCTCGGACAGGGTCCCTGAAGCTTTCTTT. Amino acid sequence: CASSSDRVPEAFF.

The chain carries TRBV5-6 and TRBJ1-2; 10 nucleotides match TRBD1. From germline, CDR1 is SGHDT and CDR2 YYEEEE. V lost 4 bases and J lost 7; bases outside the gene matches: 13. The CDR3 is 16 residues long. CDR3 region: CASSEPGQGRTFGYTF. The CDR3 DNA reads TGTGCCAGCAGCGAGCCGGGACAGGGGAGAACCTTTGGCTACACCTTC. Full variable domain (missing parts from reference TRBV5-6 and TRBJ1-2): DAGVTQSPTHLIKTRGQQVTLRCSPKSGHDTVSWYQQALGQGPQFIFQYYEEEERQRGNFPDRFSGHQFPNYSSELNVNALLLGDSALYLCASSEPGQGRTFGYTFGSGTRLTVV.

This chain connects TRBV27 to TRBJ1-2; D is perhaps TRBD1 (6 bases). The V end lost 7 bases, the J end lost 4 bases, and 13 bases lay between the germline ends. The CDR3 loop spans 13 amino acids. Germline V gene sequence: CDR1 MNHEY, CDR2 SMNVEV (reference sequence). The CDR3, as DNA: TGTGCCAGCACCGCAGGGGATGGCTATGGCTACACCTTC. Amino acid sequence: CASTAGDGYGYTF.

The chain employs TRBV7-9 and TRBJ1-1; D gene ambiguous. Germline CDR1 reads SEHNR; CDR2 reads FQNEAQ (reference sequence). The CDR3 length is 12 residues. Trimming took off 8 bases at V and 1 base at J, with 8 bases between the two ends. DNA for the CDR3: TGTGCCAGCGCCGGAGAGAACACTGAAGCTTTCTTT. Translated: CASAGENTEAFF.

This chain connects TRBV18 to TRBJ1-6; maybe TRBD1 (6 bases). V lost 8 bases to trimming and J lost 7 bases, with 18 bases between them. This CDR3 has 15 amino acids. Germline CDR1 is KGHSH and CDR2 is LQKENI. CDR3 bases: TGTGCCAGCCACCCACAGGGCGTCGAGAATTCACCCCTCCACTTT. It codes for CASHPQGVENSPLHF. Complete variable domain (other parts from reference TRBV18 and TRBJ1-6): NAGVMQNPRHLVRRRGQEARLRCSPMKGHSHVYWYRQLPEEGLKFMVYLQKENIIDESGMPKERFSAEFPKEGPSILRIQQVVRGDSAAYFCASHPQGVENSPLHFGNGTRLTVT.

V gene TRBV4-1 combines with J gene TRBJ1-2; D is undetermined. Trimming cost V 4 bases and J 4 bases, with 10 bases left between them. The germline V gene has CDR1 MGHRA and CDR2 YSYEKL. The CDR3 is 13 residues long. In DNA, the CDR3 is TGCGCCAGCAGCCCGCCTGACATCTATGGCTACACCTTC. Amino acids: CASSPPDIYGYTF.

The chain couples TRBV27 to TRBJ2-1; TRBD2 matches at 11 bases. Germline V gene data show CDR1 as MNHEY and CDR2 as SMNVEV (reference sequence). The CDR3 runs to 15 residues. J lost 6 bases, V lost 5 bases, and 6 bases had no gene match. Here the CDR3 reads CASSRPGLAANEQFF. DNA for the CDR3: TGTGCCAGCAGTAGACCGGGACTAGCGGCCAATGAGCAGTTCTTC.

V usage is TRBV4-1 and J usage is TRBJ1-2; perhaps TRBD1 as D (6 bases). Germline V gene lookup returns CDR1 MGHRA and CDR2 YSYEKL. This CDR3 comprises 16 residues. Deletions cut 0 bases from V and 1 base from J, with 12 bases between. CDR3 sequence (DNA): TGCGCCAGCAGCCAAGATCCAACAGGGCTTAACTATGGCTACACCTTC. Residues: CASSQDPTGLNYGYTF.

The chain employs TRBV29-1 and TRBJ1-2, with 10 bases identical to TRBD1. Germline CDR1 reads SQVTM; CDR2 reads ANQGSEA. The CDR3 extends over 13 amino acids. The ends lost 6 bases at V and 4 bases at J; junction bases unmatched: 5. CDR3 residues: CSVRDRGGYGYTF. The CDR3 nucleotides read TGCAGCGTCCGGGACAGGGGCGGCTATGGCTACACCTTC.

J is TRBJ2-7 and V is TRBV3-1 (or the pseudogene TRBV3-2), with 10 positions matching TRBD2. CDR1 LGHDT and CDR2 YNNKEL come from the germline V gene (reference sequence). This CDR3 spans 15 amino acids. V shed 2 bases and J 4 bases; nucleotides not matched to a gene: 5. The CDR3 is CASSQLAGDYYEQYF. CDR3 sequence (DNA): TGTGCCAGCAGCCAACTAGCGGGAGACTATTACGAGCAGTACTTC.

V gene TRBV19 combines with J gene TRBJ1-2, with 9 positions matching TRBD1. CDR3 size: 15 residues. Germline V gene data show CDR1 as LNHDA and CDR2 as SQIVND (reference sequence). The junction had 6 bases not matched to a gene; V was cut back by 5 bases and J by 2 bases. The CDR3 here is CASSPTGTGNYGYTF. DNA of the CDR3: TGTGCCAGTAGTCCCACCGGGACAGGGAACTATGGCTACACCTTC.

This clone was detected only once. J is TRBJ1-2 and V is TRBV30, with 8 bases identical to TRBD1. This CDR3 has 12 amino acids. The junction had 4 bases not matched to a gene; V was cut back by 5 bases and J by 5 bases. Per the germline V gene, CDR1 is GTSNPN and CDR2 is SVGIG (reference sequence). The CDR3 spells CAWAGQGYGYTF. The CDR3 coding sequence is TGTGCCTGGGCCGGACAGGGTTATGGCTACACCTTC.

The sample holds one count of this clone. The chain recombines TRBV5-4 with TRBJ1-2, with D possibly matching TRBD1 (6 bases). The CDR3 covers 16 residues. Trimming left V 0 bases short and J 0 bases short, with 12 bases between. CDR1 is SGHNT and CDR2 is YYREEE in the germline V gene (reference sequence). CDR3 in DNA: TGTGCCAGCAGCTTGGGGGGGGGCGAAGCTAACTATGGCTACACCTTC. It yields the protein CASSLGGGEANYGYTF.

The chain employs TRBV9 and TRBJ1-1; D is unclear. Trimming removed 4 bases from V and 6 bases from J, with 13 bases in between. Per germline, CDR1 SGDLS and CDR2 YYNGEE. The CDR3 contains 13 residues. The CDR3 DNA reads TGTGCCAGCAGCATCGGTATACAGTCTGAAGCTTTCTTT. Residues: CASSIGIQSEAFF.

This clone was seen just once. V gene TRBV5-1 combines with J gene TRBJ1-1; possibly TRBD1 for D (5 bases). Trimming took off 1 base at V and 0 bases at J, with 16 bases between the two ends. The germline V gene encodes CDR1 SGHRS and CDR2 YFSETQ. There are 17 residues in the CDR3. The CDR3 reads CASSLNFHGGMNTEAFF. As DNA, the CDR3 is TGCGCCAGCAGCTTGAACTTCCACGGGGGTATGAACACTGAAGCTTTCTTT.

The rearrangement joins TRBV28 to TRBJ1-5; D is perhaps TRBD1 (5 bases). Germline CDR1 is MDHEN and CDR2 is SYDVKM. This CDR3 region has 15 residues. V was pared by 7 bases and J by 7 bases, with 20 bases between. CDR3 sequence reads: CASTIDTGLNQPQHF. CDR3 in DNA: TGTGCCAGCACTATCGACACGGGACTTAACCAGCCCCAGCATTTT.

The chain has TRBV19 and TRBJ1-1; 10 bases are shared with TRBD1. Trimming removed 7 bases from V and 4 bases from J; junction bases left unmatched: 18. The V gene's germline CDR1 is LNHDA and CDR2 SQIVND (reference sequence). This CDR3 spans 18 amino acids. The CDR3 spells CASNPFRDRGSAGTEAFF. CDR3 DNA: TGTGCCAGTAACCCTTTTCGGGACAGGGGATCGGCGGGCACTGAAGCTTTCTTT.

The CDR3 loop is CASSQEAVGTLNSPLHF. The CDR3 nucleotides are TGCGCCAGCAGCCAAGAGGCCGTAGGGACACTGAATTCACCCCTCCACTTT. J is TRBJ1-6 and V is TRBV4-1, with D possibly TRBD1 on 6 matching bases. Germline values: CDR1 MGHRA, CDR2 YSYEKL. The CDR3 is 17 amino acids. Trimming removed 0 bases at V and 7 bases at J, with 16 bases between.

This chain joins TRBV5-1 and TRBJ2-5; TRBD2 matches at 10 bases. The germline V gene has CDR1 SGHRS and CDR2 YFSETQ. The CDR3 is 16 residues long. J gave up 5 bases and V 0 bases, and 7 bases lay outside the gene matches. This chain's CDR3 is CASSLVKSGRVETQYF. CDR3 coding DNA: TGCGCCAGCAGCTTGGTGAAGAGCGGGAGGGTGGAGACCCAGTACTTC.

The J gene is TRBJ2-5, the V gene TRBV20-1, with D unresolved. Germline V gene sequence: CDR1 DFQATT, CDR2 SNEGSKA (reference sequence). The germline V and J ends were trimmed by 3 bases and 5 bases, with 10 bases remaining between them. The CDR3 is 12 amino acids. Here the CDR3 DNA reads TGCAGTGCTAGTCTAGTTACGGAGACCCAGTACTTC. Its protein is CSASLVTETQYF.

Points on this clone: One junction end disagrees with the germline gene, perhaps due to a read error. The CDR3 sequence: CASSKAGTGGTGELFF. The CDR3 coding sequence is TGTGCCAGCAGTAAAGCCGGGACAGGGGGCACCGGGGAGCTGTTTTTT. This chain connects TRBV6-1 to TRBJ2-2; 11 bases align to TRBD1. This CDR3 region has 16 residues. Per the germline V gene, CDR1 is MNHNS and CDR2 is SASEGT.

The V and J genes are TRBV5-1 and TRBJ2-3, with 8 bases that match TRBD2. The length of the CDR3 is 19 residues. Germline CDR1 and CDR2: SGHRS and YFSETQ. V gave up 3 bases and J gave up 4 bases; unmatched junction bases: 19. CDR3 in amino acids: CASSSGLVGGIRSADTQYF. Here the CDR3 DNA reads TGCGCCAGCAGCTCGGGACTAGTGGGCGGTATAAGAAGCGCAGATACGCAGTATTTT.

CDR3 sequence: CASSQRGYNEQFF. The CDR3 DNA is TGTGCCAGCAGCCAGCGGGGGTACAATGAGCAGTTCTTC. The chain couples TRBV7-2 to TRBJ2-1; 8 bases line up with TRBD2. The CDR3 is 13 amino acids. The ends lost 5 bases at V and 4 bases at J; junction bases unmatched: 1. Germline values: CDR1 SGHTA, CDR2 FQGNSA.

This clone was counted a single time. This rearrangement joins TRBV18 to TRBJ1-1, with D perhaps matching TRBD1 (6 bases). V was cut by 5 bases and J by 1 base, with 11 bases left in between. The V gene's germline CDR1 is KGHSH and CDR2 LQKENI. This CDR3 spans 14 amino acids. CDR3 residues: CASSSGTQNTEAFF. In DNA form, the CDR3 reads TGTGCCAGCTCATCAGGGACACAGAACACTGAAGCTTTCTTT.

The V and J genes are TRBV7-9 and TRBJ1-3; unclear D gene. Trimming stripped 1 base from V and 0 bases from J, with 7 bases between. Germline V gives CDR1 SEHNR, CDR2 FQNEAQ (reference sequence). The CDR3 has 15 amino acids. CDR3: CASSLGGNSGNTIYF. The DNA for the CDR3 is TGTGCCAGCAGCTTAGGAGGGAACTCTGGAAACACCATATATTTT.

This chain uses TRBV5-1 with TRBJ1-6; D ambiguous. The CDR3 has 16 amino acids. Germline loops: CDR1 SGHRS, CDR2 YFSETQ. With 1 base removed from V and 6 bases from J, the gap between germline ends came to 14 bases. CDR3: CASSLSGDGSNSPLHF. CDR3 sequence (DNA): TGCGCCAGCAGCTTGTCGGGAGACGGATCTAATTCACCCCTCCACTTT.

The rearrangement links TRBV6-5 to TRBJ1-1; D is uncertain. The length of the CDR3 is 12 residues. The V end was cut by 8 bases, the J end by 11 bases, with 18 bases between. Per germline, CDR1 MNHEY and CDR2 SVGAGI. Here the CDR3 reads CASPGGNGRAFF. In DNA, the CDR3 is TGTGCCAGCCCAGGAGGGAACGGGCGGGCTTTCTTT.

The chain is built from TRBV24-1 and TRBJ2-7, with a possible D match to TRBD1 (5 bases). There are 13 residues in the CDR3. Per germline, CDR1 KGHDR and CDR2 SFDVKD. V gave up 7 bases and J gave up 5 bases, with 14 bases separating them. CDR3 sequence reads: CATRDRDRDEQYF. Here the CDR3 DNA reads TGTGCCACCAGGGACCGTGACAGAGACGAGCAGTACTTC.